Below, 20 T cell receptor beta chains from the same sample are listed, as sequenced in a study of STAT5B mutations in CD4+ large granular lymphocyte leukemia. Method: immunoSEQ multiplex PCR; TCRdb's copy keeps in-frame clones and lacks some. The sample lists 45,000 to 55,000 clones; around 70% were seen once. Input material: CD4+ T cells from blood buffy coats. The receptors originated from a human donor in good health.

This clone was observed a handful of times. The chain links TRBV18 to TRBJ2-7; 7 positions match TRBD2. The CDR3 is made up of 13 amino acids. The junction had 4 bases not matched to a gene; V was cut back by 4 bases and J by 4 bases. Germline V CDR1 and CDR2: KGHSH, LQKENI. The CDR3 is CASSLSGTYEQYF. Here the CDR3 DNA reads TGTGCCAGCTCACTCAGCGGGACGTACGAGCAGTACTTC.

The chain has TRBV7-8 and TRBJ2-3; D not certain. The ends were cut back, 2 bases at V and 5 bases at J, with 11 bases in the middle. CDR1 and CDR2 (germline): SGHVS, FQNEAQ. This CDR3 is 14 amino acids long. The CDR3 spells CASSLKVVEDTQYF. CDR3 sequence (DNA): TGTGCCAGCAGCTTAAAGGTTGTCGAAGATACGCAGTATTTT.

The chain has TRBV7-3 and TRBJ1-1; no definite D call. Germline V lookup: CDR1 SGHTA, CDR2 FQGTGA. The CDR3 totals 13 residues. V was shortened by 1 base and J by 4 bases, with 7 bases between the two germline ends. The CDR3 region has the DNA TGTGCCAGCAGCTTAAACCCGGCCACTGAAGCTTTCTTT. This gives the protein CASSLNPATEAFF.

The CDR3 nucleotides are TGTGCCAGCAATCCCTCTCGGAGCTCTGGAAACACCATATATTTT. Protein: CASNPSRSSGNTIYF. The chain uses TRBV6-1 and TRBJ1-3; no firm D call. Looked up from germline, CDR1 is MNHNS and CDR2 is SASEGT. The CDR3 is 15 residues long. V was pared by 7 bases and J by 0 bases, with 13 bases between.

J is TRBJ1-1 and V is TRBV5-6; D ambiguous. The CDR3 extends over 13 amino acids. The V end was cut by 0 bases, the J end by 3 bases, with 6 bases between. CDR1 and CDR2 (germline): SGHDT, YYEEEE. CDR3 sequence (DNA): TGTGCCAGCAGCTTGGATCAATACACTGAAGCTTTCTTT. Amino acid sequence: CASSLDQYTEAFF.

This clone was seen once. The chain uses TRBV5-1 and TRBJ1-1; TRBD1 matches 7 bases. The V segment lost 0 bases and the J segment 2 bases; nucleotides outside the gene matches: 7. This CDR3 comprises 16 residues. The germline gives CDR1 SGHRS, CDR2 YFSETQ. This chain's CDR3 is CASSLAPGQLNTEAFF. In DNA form, the CDR3 reads TGCGCCAGCAGCTTGGCCCCGGGACAGTTAAACACTGAAGCTTTCTTT.

This clone was found a few times. The chain has TRBV19 and TRBJ1-5; TRBD1 aligns across 8 bases. The germline V gene encodes CDR1 LNHDA and CDR2 SQIVND (reference sequence). There are 16 residues in the CDR3. With 6 bases clipped from V and 6 bases from J, the junction kept 13 bases outside the gene matches. In nucleotides, the CDR3 is TGTGCCAGTAGCCCAGGGGGCATTCAATCCCCTCAGCCCCAGCATTTT. Translating gives CASSPGGIQSPQPQHF.

This chain uses TRBV2 with TRBJ1-5; 11 nucleotides align to TRBD1. The CDR3 consists of 15 residues. J gave up 5 bases and V 7 bases, and 7 bases lay outside the gene matches. CDR1 is SNHLY and CDR2 is FYNNEI in the germline V gene. The CDR3 coding sequence is TGTGCCAGCAAAGGGACAGGGGGTTGGGATCAGCCCCAGCATTTT. This encodes CASKGTGGWDQPQHF.

This clone showed up just a few times. V usage is TRBV29-1 and J usage is TRBJ1-1; no firm D call. Trimming removed 3 bases at V and 11 bases at J, with 13 bases between. CDR3 length: 11 residues. CDR1 and CDR2 (germline): SQVTM, ANQGSEA. Here the CDR3 reads CSVDLGRWAFF. As DNA, the CDR3 is TGCAGCGTTGACTTAGGGAGATGGGCTTTCTTT. The complete variable domain, with remaining parts taken from reference TRBV29-1 and TRBJ1-1, reads SAVISQKPSRDICQRGTSLTIQCQVDSQVTMMFWYRQQPGQSLTLIATANQGSEATYESGFVIDKFPISRPNLTFSTLTVSNMSPEDSSIYLCSVDLGRWAFFGQGTRLTVV.

The genes are TRBV27 and TRBJ2-5, with 16 bases that match TRBD2. This CDR3 contains 18 residues. V was clipped by 4 bases and J by 4 bases; unmatched bases: 9. Per germline, CDR1 MNHEY and CDR2 SMNVEV (reference sequence). The CDR3 DNA follows: TGTGCCAGCAGTTCGCCGGGACTAGCGGGGGGGCGGGGAGAGACCCAGTACTTC. This translates into CASSSPGLAGGRGETQYF.

The chain couples TRBV9 to TRBJ2-1; TRBD2 agrees at 12 bases. Losses at the gene ends were 2 bases for V and 7 bases for J; bases not matched to a gene: 10. Germline CDR1 is SGDLS and CDR2 is YYNGEE. The length of the CDR3 is 17 residues. The CDR3 DNA follows: TGTGCCAGCAGCGTGGTGGTGGGGCTAGCGGGGGGGAATGAGCAGTTCTTC. Its protein product is CASSVVVGLAGGNEQFF.

This rearrangement joins TRBV19 to TRBJ1-2; D is possibly TRBD1 (5 bases). The CDR3 is 14 amino acids. Per the germline V gene, CDR1 is LNHDA and CDR2 is SQIVND (reference sequence). Trimming removed 6 bases from V and 0 bases from J, with 11 bases in between. This chain's CDR3 is CASRETDPNYGYTF. In nucleotides, the CDR3 is TGTGCCAGTAGGGAGACAGATCCTAACTATGGCTACACCTTC.

The chain is built from TRBV7-2 and TRBJ2-3; 10 bases align to TRBD2. Germline V gives CDR1 SGHTA, CDR2 FQGNSA. The trim removed 5 bases at V and 6 bases at J, leaving 8 bases unmatched. This CDR3 has 15 residues. The CDR3 is CASSRASGGWDTQYF. The CDR3 DNA reads as TGTGCCAGCAGCCGGGCTAGCGGGGGATGGGATACGCAGTATTTT.

The rearrangement links TRBV6-6 to TRBJ1-1; D is unclear. The CDR3 consists of 15 residues. V was trimmed by 5 bases and J by 0 bases, leaving 13 bases between them. Germline V gene data show CDR1 as MNHNY and CDR2 as SVGAGI (reference sequence). CDR3 nucleotide sequence: TGTGCCAGCAGTGGCCGACACGCAATGAACACTGAAGCTTTCTTT. This gives the protein CASSGRHAMNTEAFF.

CDR3 coding DNA: TGTGCCAGCACCCAGTCTCTAGAGACCCAGTACTTC. Protein product: CASTQSLETQYF. The chain employs TRBV6-6 and TRBJ2-5; D remains ambiguous. In germline, CDR1 is MNHNY, CDR2 SVGAGI (reference sequence). The CDR3 is 12 amino acids. Trimming took off 7 bases at V and 4 bases at J, with 10 bases between the two ends.

V usage is TRBV7-9 and J usage is TRBJ2-3; possible D gene TRBD2, 5 bases. Germline CDR1 and CDR2: SEHNR and FQNEAQ (reference sequence). V shed 5 bases and J shed 7 bases, with 13 bases lying between them. CDR3 size: 13 residues. CDR3 nucleotides: TGTGCCAGCAGCCCTCTAGCAGGCAATACGCAGTATTTT. It is translated as CASSPLAGNTQYF.

This clone was detected a few times. This sequence joins TRBV21-1 and TRBJ1-1; the table assigns TRBD1, which was not confirmed against the DNA. TRBV21-1 is shown as a pseudogene. The CDR3 has 10 amino acids. The CDR3 DNA sequence: TGTGCCAGGTTCATGACTGAAGCTTTCTTT. Protein: CARFMTEAFF.

The chain recombines TRBV6-1 with TRBJ2-7; perhaps TRBD2 as D (5 bases). CDR3 length: 14 residues. Trimming stripped 4 bases from V and 0 bases from J, with 10 bases between. The V gene's germline CDR1 is MNHNS and CDR2 SASEGT. The chain's CDR3 is CASSGTRSSYEQYF. The CDR3 DNA sequence: TGTGCCAGCAGTGGGACTCGCAGCTCCTACGAGCAGTACTTC.

This clone is a singleton in its sample. The genes are TRBV6-4 and TRBJ1-2; 12 bases align to TRBD1. CDR3 length: 14 residues. Germline loops: CDR1 MRHNA, CDR2 SNTAGT. Trimming at V came to 3 bases and at J to 7 bases, leaving 3 bases not matched to a gene. The CDR3 region is CASSDGTGGIGYTF. DNA for the CDR3: TGTGCCAGCAGTGATGGGACAGGGGGCATTGGCTACACCTTC.

V usage is TRBV6-5 and J usage is TRBJ2-1; 7 bases are a match to TRBD1. This CDR3 comprises 12 residues. Trimming at V came to 6 bases and at J to 9 bases, leaving 5 bases not matched to a gene. Germline CDR1 and CDR2: MNHEY and SVGAGI. In DNA, the CDR3 is TGTGCCAGCAGGCAGGGGGTGGGTGAGCAGTTCTTC. Translated: CASRQGVGEQFF.